Each of the 30 T cell receptor beta chains below was sequenced from the same sample in a study of vaccination and CD4 T cells after COVID-19. The treatment was: approximately 10-day PBMC culture with coronavirus spike peptide pools or control peptides (ViraFEST assay). Once obtained from cultured CD4+ T cells, the DNA was sequenced using the Oncomine TCR Beta short-read assay. From the PCR reads, TCRdb called clonotypes with MiXCR, one entry per CDR3 protein. The sample has about 15,000 distinct CDR3 sequences, over 55% seen once. Antigens for these TCRs are unknown. Material for sequencing was CD4+ T cells from blood, cultured in vitro. The receptors here all came from a human donor who had recovered from COVID-19.

The chain carries TRBV19 and TRBJ1-1, with no clear D. V was cut by 4 bases and J by 0 bases, with 9 bases left in between. CDR1 LNHDA and CDR2 SQIVND come from the germline V gene (reference sequence). The CDR3 extends over 14 amino acids. The CDR3 DNA follows: TGTGCCAGTAGTAGGGTCAATATGAACACTGAAGCTTTCTTT. This translates into CASSRVNMNTEAFF.

CDR3 in amino acids: CASGHFGDRDYGYTF. For the CDR3, the DNA is TGTGCCAGCGGGCACTTTGGGGACCGGGACTATGGCTACACCTTC. This chain links TRBV11-2 with TRBJ1-2; TRBD1 might be the D (5 bases). Deletions cut 8 bases from V and 3 bases from J, with 19 bases between. Germline-derived CDR1 and CDR2 are SGHAT and FQNNGV. The CDR3 extends over 15 amino acids.

V and J are TRBV18 and TRBJ1-1; no firm D call. CDR1 KGHSH and CDR2 LQKENI come from the germline V gene. The CDR3 covers 12 residues. The V and J ends lost 4 bases and 10 bases respectively, with 13 bases between them. CDR3 residues: CASSRQDGRAFF. CDR3 sequence (DNA): TGTGCCAGCTCACGGCAGGACGGTCGAGCTTTCTTT.

This clonotype was recorded a few times. The chain links TRBV27 to TRBJ1-3; 10 bases map to TRBD1. CDR3 length equals 14 residues. Germline V CDR1 and CDR2: MNHEY, SMNVEV (reference sequence). Unmatched junction bases numbered 10, after V lost 10 bases and J lost 7 bases. DNA for the CDR3: TGTGCCACCGCCTCGGGACAGGGGTTCAACACCATATATTTT. Amino acid sequence: CATASGQGFNTIYF.

The J gene is TRBJ2-7, the V gene TRBV4-3; perhaps TRBD1 as D (5 bases). V lost 4 bases, J lost 7 bases, and 17 bases lay in between. The CDR3 spans 14 residues. Germline-derived CDR1 and CDR2 are LGHNA and YSLEER. The CDR3 reads CASSPGPSLGEQYF. The CDR3 DNA sequence: TGCGCCAGCAGCCCAGGGCCGTCGCTTGGTGAGCAGTACTTC.

The rearrangement links TRBV7-2 to TRBJ1-5; D gene ambiguous. CDR1 is SGHTA and CDR2 is FQGNSA in the germline V gene. The V and J ends lost 5 bases and 3 bases respectively, with 5 bases between them. CDR3 length equals 12 residues. The CDR3, as DNA: TGTGCCAGCAGCCAGAACAATCAGCCCCAGCATTTT. Translation gives CASSQNNQPQHF.

This clonotype turned up a few times. This sequence joins TRBV20-1 and TRBJ2-1; 9 bases are shared with TRBD1. The CDR3 covers 18 residues. V dropped 0 bases and J dropped 9; count of bases not matched to a gene: 18. Per germline, CDR1 DFQATT and CDR2 SNEGSKA (reference sequence). The CDR3 reads CSARDPHAATGGSGEQFF. CDR3 bases: TGCAGTGCTAGAGACCCCCACGCCGCGACAGGGGGATCGGGTGAGCAGTTCTTC.

The chain employs TRBV19 and TRBJ2-5, with 10 bases fitting TRBD2. Per germline, CDR1 LNHDA and CDR2 SQIVND (reference sequence). The V segment lost 3 bases and the J segment 5 bases; nucleotides outside the gene matches: 15. This CDR3 has 18 amino acids. The CDR3 sequence is CASSIGRTSGLTQETQYF. CDR3 nucleotide sequence: TGTGCCAGTAGTATCGGAAGGACTAGCGGCCTTACCCAGGAGACCCAGTACTTC.

This clonotype was detected only a few times. V usage is TRBV6-2 or TRBV6-3 and J usage is TRBJ1-5; 9 bases agree with TRBD1. The V gene end was trimmed by 5 bases and the J gene end by 0 bases; junction bases not matched to a gene: 11. Germline CDR1 and CDR2: MNHEY and SVGEGT. The CDR3 covers 18 residues. The CDR3 DNA is TGTGCCAGCAGTCCAACAGGGGGCGAGGTTTATAGCAATCAGCCCCAGCATTTT. Translating gives CASSPTGGEVYSNQPQHF.

This clonotype is categorized as medium-sized. The CDR3, as DNA: TGTGCCAGCAGGCGGACTAGCGGGTACGAGCAGTACTTC. This encodes CASRRTSGYEQYF. The rearrangement joins TRBV7-2 to TRBJ2-7, with 11 bases aligning to TRBD2. The CDR3 has 13 residues. CDR1 and CDR2 from the germline V gene are SGHTA and FQGNSA. The ends lost 6 bases at V and 4 bases at J; junction bases unmatched: 2.

The V and J genes are TRBV19 and TRBJ1-1, with D tentatively TRBD1 (5 bases). Per germline, CDR1 LNHDA and CDR2 SQIVND (reference sequence). Trimming left V 0 bases short and J 9 bases short, with 11 bases between. CDR3 size: 13 residues. CDR3: CASSIEYRDQAFF. In nucleotides, the CDR3 is TGTGCCAGTAGTATAGAGTATCGGGACCAAGCTTTCTTT.

The chain couples TRBV27 to TRBJ2-2; D ambiguous. In germline, CDR1 is MNHEY, CDR2 SMNVEV (reference sequence). V was clipped by 4 bases and J by 6 bases, with 18 bases between them. This CDR3 has 16 residues. The CDR3 DNA is TGTGCCAGCAGTTACCTTTACAGTGGTGGGCCCGGGGAGCTGTTTTTT. Translated: CASSYLYSGGPGELFF.

V usage is TRBV15 and J usage is TRBJ2-5, with 8 bases matching TRBD1. V lost 3 bases, J lost 2 bases, and 8 bases stayed unmatched. The V gene's germline CDR1 is LNHNV and CDR2 YYDKDF (reference sequence). The CDR3 is 16 residues long. CDR3 residues: CATSSPRTGPQETQYF. CDR3 DNA: TGTGCCACCAGCAGCCCCAGGACAGGGCCTCAAGAGACCCAGTACTTC. Using reference TRBV15 and TRBJ2-5 for the parts outside the CDR3, the full variable domain is DAMVIQNPRYQVTQFGKPVTLSCSQTLNHNVMYWYQQKSSQAPKLLFHYYDKDFNNEADTPDNFQSRRPNTSFCFLDIRSPGLGDTAMYLCATSSPRTGPQETQYFGPGTRLLVL.

The chain uses TRBV28 and TRBJ1-2; 7 bases are a match to TRBD1. CDR1 is MDHEN and CDR2 is SYDVKM in the germline V gene. The CDR3 has 14 residues. V was clipped by 3 bases and J by 4 bases; unmatched bases: 5. The CDR3 protein is CASSLTGPPYGYTF. DNA for the CDR3: TGTGCCAGCAGTTTGACAGGGCCTCCCTATGGCTACACCTTC.

The V and J genes are TRBV20-1 and TRBJ1-2; 10 bases are shared with TRBD1. V shed 3 bases, J shed 8 bases, and the junction held 6 bases outside the gene matches. The length of the CDR3 is 13 residues. CDR1 and CDR2 (germline): DFQATT, SNEGSKA (reference sequence). Here the CDR3 DNA reads TGCAGTGCTAGGGGACAGGGGATGTGGGGCTACACCTTC. Amino acid sequence: CSARGQGMWGYTF.

A few counts support this clonotype. This chain uses TRBV24-1 with TRBJ2-5; 8 positions agree with TRBD1. The length of the CDR3 is 17 residues. V lost 3 bases to trimming and J lost 5 bases; unmatched junction nucleotides: 13. Germline V gene data show CDR1 as KGHDR and CDR2 as SFDVKD. This CDR3 reads CATSDPRASTGVETQYF. In nucleotides, the CDR3 is TGTGCCACCAGTGATCCCCGGGCATCGACAGGGGTGGAGACCCAGTACTTC.

The V gene is TRBV7-9, the J gene TRBJ2-7, with 8 nucleotides matching TRBD2. This CDR3 comprises 14 residues. The J segment lost 9 bases and the V segment lost 2 bases, leaving 9 bases of the junction unmatched. The V gene's germline CDR1 is SEHNR and CDR2 FQNEAQ (reference sequence). The CDR3 region has the DNA TGTGCCAGCAGCTTACTCAGCGGGAGTTCCTCGCAGTACTTC. It encodes CASSLLSGSSSQYF.

Only one count was recorded for this clonotype. The chain joins TRBV28 to TRBJ2-3; 11 nucleotides line up with TRBD2. J was trimmed by 6 bases and V by 5 bases; bases with no gene match: 7. This CDR3 is 15 amino acids long. The germline gives CDR1 MDHEN, CDR2 SYDVKM. The CDR3 DNA sequence: TGTGCCAGCAGTCCCGTAGCGGGAGGGCTTGATACGCAGTATTTT. This encodes CASSPVAGGLDTQYF.

CDR3 loop: CAISGQGAFYGYTF. In nucleotides, the CDR3 is TGTGCCATCAGTGGGCAGGGGGCTTTCTATGGCTACACCTTC. The J gene is TRBJ1-2, the V gene TRBV10-3; TRBD1 matches at 8 bases. CDR1 and CDR2 (germline): ENHRY, SYGVKD. V lost 4 bases, J lost 4 bases, and 5 bases stayed unmatched. This CDR3 is 14 amino acids long.

The chain combines TRBV10-3 with TRBJ2-7; D might be TRBD1 (6 bases). This CDR3 region has 14 residues. With 5 bases removed from V and 4 bases from J, the gap between germline ends came to 15 bases. In germline, CDR1 is ENHRY, CDR2 SYGVKD. The CDR3 DNA follows: TGTGCCATCAGTACTCAGGGGATAGTGTACGAGCAGTACTTC. It yields the protein CAISTQGIVYEQYF.

The chain links TRBV7-8 to TRBJ1-4, with D maybe TRBD1 (6 bases). This CDR3 is 14 amino acids long. CDR1 and CDR2 (germline): SGHVS, FQNEAQ. The germline V and J ends were trimmed by 3 bases and 8 bases, with 13 bases remaining between them. The CDR3 loop reads CASSFTGLEEKLFF. Here the CDR3 DNA reads TGTGCCAGCAGCTTCACAGGGTTGGAGGAAAAACTGTTTTTT.

The chain is built from TRBV27 and TRBJ1-5; 7 bases are a match to TRBD1. The CDR3 contains 15 residues. The germline gives CDR1 MNHEY, CDR2 SMNVEV (reference sequence). After removal of 6 bases from V and 3 bases from J, the junction contained 8 bases not matched to a gene. CDR3 coding DNA: TGTGCCAGCAGCTTTACAGGGGCCTTCAATCAGCCCCAGCATTTT. Encoded protein: CASSFTGAFNQPQHF.

This chain joins TRBV29-1 and TRBJ2-5, with D possibly being TRBD2 (5 bases). This CDR3 is built from 11 residues. The germline V and J ends were trimmed by 4 bases and 2 bases, with 5 bases remaining between them. Germline V gene lookup returns CDR1 SQVTM and CDR2 ANQGSEA. This CDR3 reads CSVGGQETQYF. CDR3 in DNA: TGCAGCGTTGGCGGGCAAGAGACCCAGTACTTC.

This clonotype was recorded only once. This sequence joins TRBV23-1 and TRBJ2-7; D gene unclear. TRBV23-1 is flagged as an ORF with uncertain function. The CDR3 is 18 residues long. V lost 4 bases, J lost 3 bases, and 25 bases lay in between. CDR3 DNA: TGCGCCAGCAGTCCCCCCACTTGCGAGAGACTCCCACACTACGAGCAGTACTTC. Translating it yields CASSPPTCERLPHYEQYF.

This chain joins TRBV19 and TRBJ1-5; D not certain. Germline V gives CDR1 LNHDA, CDR2 SQIVND (reference sequence). The V end lost 5 bases, the J end lost 1 base, and 6 bases lay between the germline ends. The CDR3 totals 13 residues. The CDR3 is CASSEASNQPQHF. The CDR3 DNA reads as TGTGCCAGTAGTGAGGCAAGCAATCAGCCCCAGCATTTT.

This clonotype was picked up a small number of times. This chain links TRBV27 with TRBJ1-5; 7 bases align to TRBD1. V shed 6 bases, J shed 9 bases, and the junction held 5 bases outside the gene matches. Germline assignment: CDR1 MNHEY and CDR2 SMNVEV (reference sequence). CDR3 length: 12 residues. CDR3 in amino acids: CASRARTGPQHF. The CDR3 DNA is TGTGCCAGCAGGGCACGGACAGGGCCCCAGCATTTT.

Here the CDR3 DNA reads TGTGCCAGCAGCTCCCGGGGACAGGGGGCTGCTGAAGCTTTCTTT. This codes for CASSSRGQGAAEAFF. The chain links TRBV27 to TRBJ1-1, with 12 bases fitting TRBD1. J gave up 6 bases and V 6 bases, and 8 bases lay outside the gene matches. The V gene's germline CDR1 is MNHEY and CDR2 SMNVEV (reference sequence). This CDR3 has 15 residues.

This clonotype was observed a handful of times. The V call is TRBV20-1, the J call TRBJ2-2, with D unresolved. The germline V gene encodes CDR1 DFQATT and CDR2 SNEGSKA (reference sequence). Trimming shortened V by 0 bases and J by 7 bases, and 6 bases separated the two germline ends. CDR3 length: 12 residues. As DNA, the CDR3 is TGCAGTGCTAGAGATGTCAGCGGGGAGCTGTTTTTT. It is translated as CSARDVSGELFF.

The chain links TRBV7-2 to TRBJ2-3; TRBD2 agrees at 11 bases. This CDR3 has 17 residues. Per the germline V gene, CDR1 is SGHTA and CDR2 is FQGNSA. The trim removed 4 bases at V and 2 bases at J, leaving 8 bases unmatched. The CDR3 DNA follows: TGTGCCAGCAGCTCACTCGCGGGACTAGCGGTCACAGATACGCAGTATTTT. It yields the protein CASSSLAGLAVTDTQYF.

The chain couples TRBV7-8 to TRBJ2-2; D is perhaps TRBD1 (6 bases). Trimming stripped 0 bases from V and 2 bases from J, with 10 bases between. The germline CDR1 and CDR2 sequences are SGHVS and FQNEAQ. The CDR3 length is 16 residues. The chain's CDR3 is CASSLAGTTNTGELFF. CDR3 DNA: TGTGCCAGCAGCTTAGCCGGGACAACCAACACCGGGGAGCTGTTTTTT. The full variable domain, its missing parts supplied by reference TRBV7-8 and TRBJ2-2, is GAGVSQSPRYKVAKRGQDVALRCDPISGHVSLFWYQQALGQGPEFLTYFQNEAQLDKSGLPSDRFFAERPEGSVSTLKIQRTQQEDSAVYLCASSLAGTTNTGELFFGEGSRLTVL.